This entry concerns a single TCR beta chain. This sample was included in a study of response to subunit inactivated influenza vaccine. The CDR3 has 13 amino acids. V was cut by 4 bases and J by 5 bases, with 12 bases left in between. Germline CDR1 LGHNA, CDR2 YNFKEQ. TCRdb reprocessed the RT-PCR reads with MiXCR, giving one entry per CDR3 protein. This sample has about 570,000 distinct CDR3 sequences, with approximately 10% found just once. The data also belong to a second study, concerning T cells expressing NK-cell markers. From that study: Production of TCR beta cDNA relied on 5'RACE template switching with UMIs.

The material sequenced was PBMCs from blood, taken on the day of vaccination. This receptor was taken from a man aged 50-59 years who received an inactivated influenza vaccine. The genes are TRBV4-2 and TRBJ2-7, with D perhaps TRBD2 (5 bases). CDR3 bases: TGTGCCAGCAGCCGTTGGGGAGCCGACGAGCAGTACTTC. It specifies CASSRWGADEQYF.